This TCR beta chain derives from a study of identifying expanded T cells in peripheral blood. The study, taken as a whole, reports: About 1.2 clones differed between technical replicates, versus approximately 17 and 20 over time.

Assay: immunoSEQ multiplex PCR; the TCRdb copy retains only in-frame clones and omits some. The sample shows about 110,000 clones, about 88% of them seen only once. No infections or other immune events were documented during collection. Details on this clone: Its antigen is unknown.

There are 14 residues in the CDR3. V was clipped by 3 bases and J by 2 bases, with 7 bases between them. The germline CDR1 and CDR2 sequences are MNHEY and SMNVEV (reference sequence). Sequencing used blood. The TCR comes from a person aged 18 to 70 in good health. V is TRBV27 and J is TRBJ1-4, with D maybe TRBD1 (5 bases). Here the CDR3 reads CASSFDSTNEKLFF. CDR3 DNA: TGTGCCAGCAGTTTTGACAGTACTAATGAAAAACTGTTTTTT.